This T cell receptor (beta chain) was captured in a study of blood T cell repertoires in COVID-19. Study-level background: Samples taken during acute and convalescent COVID-19 were collected in the United States, Italy and Spain.

Residents of around 24 US areas, aged 18 to 89 years, made up the participants. For recovered donors of Cohort 3, there were two negative PCRs, clearance, or symptom resolution. CDR3 size: 15 residues. V gave up 5 bases and J gave up 6 bases; unmatched junction bases: 10. Germline V gene data show CDR1 as MDHEN and CDR2 as SYDVKM. This clone was seen once. Methods used by the authors: Estimation of nucleated cell counts relied on the amplification of reference gene primers. Sequencing used immunoSEQ multiplex PCR; TCRdb keeps in-frame clones, though not all of them. V and J calls and clone size are as listed in that table; D and trimming were resolved from the DNA. The sample includes a few hundred thousand clones, about 90% of them seen just once.

J is TRBJ1-1 and V is TRBV28; 9 nucleotides match TRBD1. The sample consisted of PBMCs or T cells enriched from blood (not recorded which). The sequence was collected from a woman in her 30s who had recovered from COVID-19. This chain's CDR3 is CASSAPGTGRPEAFF. CDR3 sequence (DNA): TGTGCCAGCAGTGCCCCCGGGACAGGGCGCCCTGAAGCTTTCTTT. Drawing the rest from reference TRBV28 and TRBJ1-1, the complete variable domain is DVKVTQSSRYLVKRTGEKVFLECVQDMDHENMFWYRQDPGLGLRLIYFSYDVKMKEKGDIPEGYSVSREKKERFSLILESASTNQTSMYLCASSAPGTGRPEAFFGQGTRLTVV.